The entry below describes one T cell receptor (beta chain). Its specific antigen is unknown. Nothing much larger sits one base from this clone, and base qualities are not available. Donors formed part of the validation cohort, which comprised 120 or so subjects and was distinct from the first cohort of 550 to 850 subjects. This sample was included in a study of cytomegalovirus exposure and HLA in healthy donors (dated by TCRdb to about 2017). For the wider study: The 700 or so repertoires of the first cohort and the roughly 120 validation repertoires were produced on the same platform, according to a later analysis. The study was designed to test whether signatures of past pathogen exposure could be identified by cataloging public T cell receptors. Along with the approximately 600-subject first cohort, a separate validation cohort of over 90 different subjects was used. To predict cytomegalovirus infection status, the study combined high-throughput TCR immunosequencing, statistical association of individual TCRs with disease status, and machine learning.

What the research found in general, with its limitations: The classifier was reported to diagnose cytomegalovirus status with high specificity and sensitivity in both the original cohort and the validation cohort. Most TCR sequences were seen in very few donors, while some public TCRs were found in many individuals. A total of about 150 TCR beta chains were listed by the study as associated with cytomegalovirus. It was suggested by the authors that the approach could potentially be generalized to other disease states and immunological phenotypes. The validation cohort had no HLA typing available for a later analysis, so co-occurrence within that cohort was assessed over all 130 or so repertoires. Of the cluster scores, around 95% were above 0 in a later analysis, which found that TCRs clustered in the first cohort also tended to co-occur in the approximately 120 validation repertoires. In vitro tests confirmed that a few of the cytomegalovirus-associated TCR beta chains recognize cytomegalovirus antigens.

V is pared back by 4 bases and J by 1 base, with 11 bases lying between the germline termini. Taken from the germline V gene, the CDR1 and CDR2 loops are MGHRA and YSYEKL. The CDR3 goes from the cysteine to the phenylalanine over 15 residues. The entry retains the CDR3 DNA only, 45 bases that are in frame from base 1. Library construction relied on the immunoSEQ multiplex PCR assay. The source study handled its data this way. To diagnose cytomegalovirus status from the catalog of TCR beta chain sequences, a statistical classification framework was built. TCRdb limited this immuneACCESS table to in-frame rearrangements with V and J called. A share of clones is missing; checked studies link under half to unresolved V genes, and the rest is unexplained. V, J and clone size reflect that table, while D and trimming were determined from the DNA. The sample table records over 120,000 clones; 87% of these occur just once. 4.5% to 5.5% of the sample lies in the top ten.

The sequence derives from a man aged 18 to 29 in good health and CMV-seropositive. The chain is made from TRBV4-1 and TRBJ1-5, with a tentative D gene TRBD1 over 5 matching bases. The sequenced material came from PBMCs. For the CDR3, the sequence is CASSPGLVSNQPQHF. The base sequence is TGCGCCAGCAGCCCGGGACTTGTCAGCAATCAGCCCCAGCATTTT.